This note documents a single T cell receptor beta chain sequence. The antigen is unknown. The sample originates from a study of response to subunit inactivated influenza vaccine. TCRdb independently ran MiXCR on the RT-PCR reads; one entry per CDR3 protein. Altogether hundreds of thousands of distinct CDR3 sequences are present, 6% to 9% being singletons, with the ten largest covering 10% to 15%. The V end lost 7 bases, the J end lost 2 bases, and 12 bases lay between the germline ends. The CDR3 has 13 amino acids. CDR1 and CDR2 (germline): SGHTA, FQGNSA. Study observations and caveats: Authors suggested few new T cells are recruited by each seasonal influenza vaccination.

This chain joins TRBV7-2 and TRBJ2-7; no definite D call. Here the sequenced sample was PBMCs from blood, taken around 25 months after vaccination. The sequence derives from a man aged 50 to 69 who received an inactivated influenza vaccine. CDR3 residues: CASTFKSAYEQYF. In DNA form, the CDR3 reads TGTGCCAGCACCTTTAAGTCCGCCTACGAGCAGTACTTC.